This T cell receptor (beta chain) was retrieved from a study of T cells in Graves' hyperthyroidism and ophthalmopathy. General study results and limits: The model identified upcoming ophthalmopathy a median around 6 months ahead of onset. The blood repertoire included most of the expanded thyroid clonotypes above 0.001.

RNA transcripts yielded amplified TCR beta CDR3 regions. Carried out on the TCR CDR3, a first-round RT-PCR used the HTBI primer set. TCRdb passed the multiplex PCR reads through MiXCR, listing each CDR3 protein once. The sample lists over 700,000 distinct CDR3 sequences, about two fifths occurring once. This clonotype was recorded at least ten times. As yet, its antigen is unknown. Stable disease denoted Graves' hyperthyroidism without ophthalmopathy progression within 18 months. Sequences were obtained from blood. This TCR was sampled from a man aged 18 to 29 with Graves' hyperthyroidism.

CDR3 in amino acids: CSAREEGRETQYF. The CDR3 region has the DNA TGCAGTGCTAGAGAGGAGGGGAGAGAGACCCAGTACTTC. The chain combines TRBV20-1 with TRBJ2-5, with D possibly being TRBD2 (6 bases). V lost 0 bases and J lost 4, with 9 bases in between. The CDR3 extends over 13 amino acids. Germline CDR1 is DFQATT and CDR2 is SNEGSKA (reference sequence).